This TCR beta chain appears in the sequencing data of a study of blood T cell repertoires in COVID-19. Study context: The samples span acute and convalescent COVID-19 from the United States, Italy and Spain. PBMCs, B-cell-depleted T cells, or T cells were the source of the cDNA or gDNA that made up the material.

It was during active infection that Seattle patients were enrolled and then longitudinally followed. Original data processing: By means of reference gene primer amplification, nucleated cell counts were estimated. Measured with immunoSEQ multiplex PCR; TCRdb has only the in-frame clones, and not every one. The V and J calls and clone size were taken over from that table, and D and trimming were inferred from the DNA. The sample lists 250,000 to 300,000 clones, about 89% seen once, with around 2% in the top ten. The V and J ends lost 0 bases and 6 bases, in that order; junction bases with no gene match: 4. Germline assignment: CDR1 WSHSY and CDR2 SAAADI. The CDR3 runs 15 residues.

The TCR comes from a woman aged 25 to 45 with COVID-19, enrolled during active disease. The sample taken for sequencing was peripheral blood. The chain employs TRBV10-2 and TRBJ2-2; 7 bases align to TRBD1. CDR3 sequence reads: CASSESITGAGELFF. The CDR3 nucleotides are TGCGCCAGCAGTGAGTCGATCACAGGGGCCGGGGAGCTGTTTTTT.